The clone carrying this TCR beta chain was seen more than once but under ten times. Its specificity is not known. This specimen belongs to a study of T cell repertoires in cytomegalovirus infection. Across the study: From public TCR beta signatures came an indication of both CMV infection and matching HLA type. Whole-study results and caveats: Public TCR beta family frequency separated CMV-and-HLA carriers, including in an independent cohort. Clonotype analysis showed dominance of the ex vivo response by HLA-C-restricted CMV-specific TCR beta clonotypes.

TCRdb re-analysed the reads in MiXCR, keeping a single row per CDR3 protein. This repertoire shows under 800,000 distinct CDR3 sequences, approximately 24% found once; its top ten account for around 7.6%. The CDR3 runs 12 residues. CDR1 is MGHRA and CDR2 is YSYEKL in the germline V gene. Trimming shortened V by 3 bases and J by 10 bases, and 10 bases separated the two germline ends. Material: CD8+ T cells from PBMCs. J is TRBJ2-1 and V is TRBV4-1; D tentatively fits TRBD1 or TRBD2 (5 bases each). This clonotype was sampled from a human donor in good health (CMV status not recorded). Some clones in this sample may be carry-over from other donors' samples. The DNA of the CDR3 is TGCGCCAGCAGCCACGGGGCAGAGGAGCAGTTCTTC. Its protein product is CASSHGAEEQFF.